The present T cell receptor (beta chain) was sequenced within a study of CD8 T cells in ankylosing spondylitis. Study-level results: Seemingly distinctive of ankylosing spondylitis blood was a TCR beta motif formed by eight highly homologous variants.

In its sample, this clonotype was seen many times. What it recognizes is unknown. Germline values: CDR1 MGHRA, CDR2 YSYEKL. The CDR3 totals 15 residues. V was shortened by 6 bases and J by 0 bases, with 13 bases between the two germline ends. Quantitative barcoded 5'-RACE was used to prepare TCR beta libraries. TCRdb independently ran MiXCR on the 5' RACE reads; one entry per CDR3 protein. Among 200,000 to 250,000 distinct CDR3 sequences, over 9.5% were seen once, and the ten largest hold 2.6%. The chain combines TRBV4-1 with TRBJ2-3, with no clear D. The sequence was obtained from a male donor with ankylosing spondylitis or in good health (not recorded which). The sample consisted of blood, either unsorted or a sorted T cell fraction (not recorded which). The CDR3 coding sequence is TGCGCCAGCAGTACAGTACCCACTAGCACAGATACGCAGTATTTT. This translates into CASSTVPTSTDTQYF.